The 10 T cell receptor beta chains below were found in one sample sequenced in a study of T cells in tumors after PD-1 blockade. Only in-frame clones appear in the TCRdb table, and some are missing; sequencing was by immunoSEQ multiplex PCR. The sample consists of approximately 48,000 clones, approximately 84% of them appearing once. The specimen was PBMCs, collected before anti-PD-1 treatment. The receptors originated from a human donor with basal cell carcinoma.

The genes are TRBV10-3 and TRBJ1-5, with 9 positions matching TRBD1. Looked up from germline, CDR1 is ENHRY and CDR2 is SYGVKD. V dropped 6 bases and J dropped 5; count of bases not matched to a gene: 8. The CDR3 is made up of 15 amino acids. This chain's CDR3 is CAIRSGQGKDQPQHF. Here the CDR3 DNA reads TGTGCCATCAGGAGCGGACAGGGGAAGGATCAGCCCCAGCATTTT.

This chain connects TRBV6-4 to TRBJ2-2, with 12 positions matching TRBD2. The CDR3 consists of 15 residues. V was pared by 4 bases and J by 4 bases, with 1 base of the junction left unmatched. Germline lookup yields CDR1 MRHNA and CDR2 SNTAGT. The CDR3 coding sequence is TGTGCCAGCAGTGCTAGCGGGGGGGCCACCGGGGAGCTGTTTTTT. It encodes CASSASGGATGELFF.

The CDR3 here is CAWSVQGSSYNSPLHF. The CDR3 nucleotides read TGTGCCTGGAGTGTGCAGGGTAGCTCCTATAATTCACCCCTCCACTTT. The chain combines TRBV30 with TRBJ1-6, with TRBD1 as a possible D gene (5 bases). The CDR3 sequence is 16 residues long. V dropped 0 bases and J dropped 0 bases, with 9 bases sitting between them. Germline assignment: CDR1 GTSNPN and CDR2 SVGIG (reference sequence).

The CDR3 reads CASSEGLDTGELFF. The CDR3 bases are TGTGCCAGCAGTGAAGGACTCGACACCGGGGAGCTGTTTTTT. The genes are TRBV6-1 and TRBJ2-2; D is unclear. Trimming left V 1 base short and J 3 bases short, with 6 bases between. Germline-derived CDR1 and CDR2 are MNHNS and SASEGT. The CDR3 is 14 amino acids.

The gene calls are TRBV4-1 and TRBJ2-2, with TRBD2 matching over 12 bases. V was pared by 1 base and J by 6 bases, with 0 bases of the junction left unmatched. CDR3 length: 15 residues. From germline, CDR1 is MGHRA and CDR2 YSYEKL. The CDR3 nucleotides read TGCGCCAGCAGCCAAGCTAGCGGGGGGGCCGGGGAGCTGTTTTTT. It translates to CASSQASGGAGELFF.

This clone was picked up one time. This chain connects TRBV5-4 to TRBJ2-1, with 8 positions matching TRBD2. From germline, CDR1 is SGHNT and CDR2 YYREEE (reference sequence). V shed 2 bases and J 8 bases; nucleotides not matched to a gene: 9. The CDR3 contains 15 residues. The CDR3 coding sequence is TGTGCCAGCAGCTTTGGCGGGGGGAGCGAGGATGAGCAGTTCTTC. This translates into CASSFGGGSEDEQFF.

V usage is TRBV19 and J usage is TRBJ1-5; TRBD1 aligns across 7 bases. Germline CDR1 is LNHDA and CDR2 is SQIVND (reference sequence). The V and J ends lost 0 bases and 3 bases, in that order; junction bases with no gene match: 14. The CDR3 is 19 residues long. The CDR3 spells CASSIEGPGQRSLNQPQHF. DNA for the CDR3: TGTGCCAGTAGTATAGAAGGGCCGGGACAGCGAAGCCTCAATCAGCCCCAGCATTTT. The full variable domain, its missing parts supplied by reference TRBV19 and TRBJ1-5, is DGGITQSPKYLFRKEGQNVTLSCEQNLNHDAMYWYRQDPGQGLRLIYYSQIVNDFQKGDIAEGYSVSREKKESFPLTVTSAQKNPTAFYLCASSIEGPGQRSLNQPQHFGDGTRLSIL.

The chain joins TRBV21-1 to TRBJ2-7; TRBD2, the table's D call, lacks a check against the DNA. TRBV21-1 corresponds to a pseudogene. The CDR3 extends over 15 amino acids. CDR3 region: CASSKGISGGYEQYF. DNA of the CDR3: TGTGCCAGCAGCAAAGGGATTAGCGGGGGATACGAGCAGTACTTC.

This chain joins TRBV4-2 and TRBJ2-2; D remains unclear. The CDR3 has 15 amino acids. V dropped 0 bases and J dropped 4 bases, with 9 bases sitting between them. The germline CDR1 and CDR2 sequences are LGHNA and YNFKEQ. This CDR3 is CASSQDKWPTGELFF. CDR3 in DNA: TGTGCCAGCAGCCAAGATAAGTGGCCCACCGGGGAGCTGTTTTTT.

In the case of this clone: Other DNA sequences within the sample encode an identical CDR3. Here the CDR3 DNA reads TGTGCCAGCAGCTCTAGCGGGGGGCCCCAAGAGACCCAGTACTTC. Residues: CASSSSGGPQETQYF. This chain connects TRBV5-4 to TRBJ2-5, with TRBD2 matching over 11 bases. Germline loops: CDR1 SGHNT, CDR2 YYREEE (reference sequence). V shed 3 bases and J 1 base; nucleotides not matched to a gene: 2. This CDR3 region has 15 residues.